This TCR beta chain was captured by sequencing in a study of OX40 agonist ivuxolimab in advanced cancers. Using immunoSEQ multiplex PCR, the repertoire was profiled, and TCRdb retains in-frame clones only, with some absent. The repertoire holds roughly 35,000 clones, about 88% seen once, with roughly 2.4% in the top ten. At baseline, cycle 4 day 1, and cycle 7 day 1, blood was sampled. Overall study findings and caveats: CD8+ T cells were the subset that, on average, had more expanded clones than CD4+.

Concerning this clone itself: What it binds is unknown.

This CDR3 region has 14 residues. CDR1 SQVTM and CDR2 ANQGSEA come from the germline V gene. V was clipped by 2 bases and J by 3 bases; unmatched bases: 7. The sequences come from CD4+ or CD8+ T cells sorted from blood, collected in a trial of the OX40 agonist ivuxolimab. The chain recombines TRBV29-1 with TRBJ2-7; the match to TRBD1 covers 7 bases. This receptor was taken from an adult with an advanced solid tumor such as melanoma, head and neck, liver or kidney cancer. CDR3 protein: CSVERPGGNYEQYF. CDR3 DNA: TGCAGCGTTGAACGTCCAGGGGGAAACTACGAGCAGTACTTC.